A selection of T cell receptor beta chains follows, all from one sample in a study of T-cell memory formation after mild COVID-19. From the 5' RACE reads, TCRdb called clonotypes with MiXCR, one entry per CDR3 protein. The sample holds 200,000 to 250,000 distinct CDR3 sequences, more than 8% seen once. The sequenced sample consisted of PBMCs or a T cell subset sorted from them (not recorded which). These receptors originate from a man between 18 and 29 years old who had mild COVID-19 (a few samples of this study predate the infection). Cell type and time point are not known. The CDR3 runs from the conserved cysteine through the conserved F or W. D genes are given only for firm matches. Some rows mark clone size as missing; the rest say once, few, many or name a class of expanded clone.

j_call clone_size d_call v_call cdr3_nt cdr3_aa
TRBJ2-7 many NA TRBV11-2 TGTGCCAGCAGCCAAGGCGAGGGGGCCTACGAGCAGTACTTC CASSQGEGAYEQYF
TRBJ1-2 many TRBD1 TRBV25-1 TGTGCCAGCAGTGAAATGTTTCGACAGGGAAAGGTCTACACCTTC CASSEMFRQGKVYTF
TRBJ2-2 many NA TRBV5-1 TGCGCCAGCAGCTTGGGAATCGCGAACACCGGGGAGCTGTTTTTT CASSLGIANTGELFF
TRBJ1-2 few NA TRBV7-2 TGTGCCAGCAGCTTAGACGACGGCGCCGGCTACACCTTC CASSLDDGAGYTF
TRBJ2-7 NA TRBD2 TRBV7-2 TGTGCCAGCAGCCCCGGTGCGGTCTTCCCAAGGAGGAGCGGGGGGCGTTCCTACGAGCAGTACTTC CASSPGAVFPRRSGGRSYEQYF
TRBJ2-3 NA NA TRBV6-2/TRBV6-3 TGTGCCAGCAGCACTCCTGGTAGTGGGGGCACAGATACGCAGTATTTT CASSTPGSGGTDTQYF
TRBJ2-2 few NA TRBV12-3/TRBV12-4 TGTGCAACCCGGGGGCACCGGGGCACCGGGGAGCTGTTTTTT CATRGHRGTGELFF
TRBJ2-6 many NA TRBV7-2 TGTGCCAGCAGCTTAGACCACTCCGGGGCCAACGTCCTGACTTTC CASSLDHSGANVLTF
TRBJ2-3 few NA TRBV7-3 TGTGCCAGCAGCTCCCAGGGGACCAACACAGATACGCAGTATTTT CASSSQGTNTDTQYF
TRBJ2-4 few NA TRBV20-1 TGCAGTGCTAACAGGGCGGACATTCAGTACTTC CSANRADIQYF
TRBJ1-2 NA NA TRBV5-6 TGTGCCAGCAGGCTAGGGGGATCGTCGTCGCTTCCCCTCGATGGCTACACCTTC CASRLGGSSSLPLDGYTF
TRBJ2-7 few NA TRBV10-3 TGTGCCATCTCCTTGGGCGGTGCCTCCTACGAGCAGTACTTC CAISLGGASYEQYF
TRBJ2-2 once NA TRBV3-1 TGTGCCAGCTGCCAACGCGGACCCGGGGAGCTGTTTTTT CASCQRGPGELFF
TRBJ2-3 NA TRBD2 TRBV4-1 TGCGCCAGCAGCCCTCGACTAGCGGGCACAGATACGCAGTATTTT CASSPRLAGTDTQYF
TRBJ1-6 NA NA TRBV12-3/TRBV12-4 TGTGCCAGCAGCCCTCATCTTCTACGAACAGGGTTTGTGCATTCACCCCTCCACTTT CASSPHLLRTGFVHSPLHF
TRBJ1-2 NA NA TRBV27 TGTGCCAGCAGTCTCACAGGAAAGGGCTACACCTTC CASSLTGKGYTF
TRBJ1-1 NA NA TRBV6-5 TGTGCCAGCAGTTACTCCCCAGGGATAAACACTGAAGCTTTCTTT CASSYSPGINTEAFF
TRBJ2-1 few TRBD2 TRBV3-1 TGTGCCAGCAGCCCCCACCCGACTAGCGGGGGTGAGCAGTTCTTC CASSPHPTSGGEQFF
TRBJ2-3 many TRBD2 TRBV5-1 TGCGCCAGCAGCCCCTACTCGACTAGCGGGGCCACAGATACGCAGTATTTT CASSPYSTSGATDTQYF
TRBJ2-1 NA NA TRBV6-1 TGTGCCAGCATCCCGGTGAGGGACAATGAGCAGTTCTTC CASIPVRDNEQFF
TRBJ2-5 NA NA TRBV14 TGTGCCAGCAGCCCTTCGCTACTCGTGGGGGAGACCCAGTACTTC CASSPSLLVGETQYF
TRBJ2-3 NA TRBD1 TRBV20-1 TGCAGTGCCCCCAGGGGGACAGACACAGATACGCAGTATTTT CSAPRGTDTDTQYF
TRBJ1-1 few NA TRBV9 TGTGCCAGCAGCGTAGATGGGGACACTGAAGCTTTCTTT CASSVDGDTEAFF
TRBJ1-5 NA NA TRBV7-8 TGTGCCAGCAGCAGCGGTCGGAGCAATCAGCCCCAGCATTTT CASSSGRSNQPQHF
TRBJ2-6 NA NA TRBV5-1 TGCGCCAGCAGCTTAGGGAGGAGCTCTGGGGCCAACGTCCTGACTTTC CASSLGRSSGANVLTF
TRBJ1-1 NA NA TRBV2 TGTGCCAGCAGAGCTCCCCGGCCCATGAACACTGAAGCTTTCTTT CASRAPRPMNTEAFF
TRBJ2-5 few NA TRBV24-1 TGTGCCACCAGTGACCCCGCAGTGGGGGAGACCCAGTACTTC CATSDPAVGETQYF
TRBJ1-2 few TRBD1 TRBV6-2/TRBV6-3 TGTGCCAGCAGTAAACAGGGGGCGACTGACTATGGCTACACCTTC CASSKQGATDYGYTF
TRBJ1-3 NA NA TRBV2 TGTGCCAGCAGTGAAGGCAGCTCTGGAAACACCATATATTTT CASSEGSSGNTIYF
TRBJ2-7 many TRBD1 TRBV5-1 TGCGCCAGCACAGACAGGGGTGCCTACGAGCAGTACTTC CASTDRGAYEQYF
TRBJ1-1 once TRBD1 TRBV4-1 TGCGCCAGCAGCCTAGTAGGACAGGGGTGGACTGAAGCTTTCTTT CASSLVGQGWTEAFF
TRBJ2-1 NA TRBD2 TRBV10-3 TGTGCCATCAGTGACCCCGGACTAGCGACCTACAATGAGCAGTTCTTC CAISDPGLATYNEQFF
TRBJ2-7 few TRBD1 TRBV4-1 TGCGCCAGCAGCCAAGATAGGGGAGGACAGGGAGAAGAGCAGTACTTC CASSQDRGGQGEEQYF
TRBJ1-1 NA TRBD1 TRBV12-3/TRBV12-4 TGTGCCAGCAGTTTAGGGGACAGGGAGAGCACTGAAGCTTTCTTT CASSLGDRESTEAFF
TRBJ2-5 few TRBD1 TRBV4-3 TGCGCCAGCAGCCAAGAACATACAGGGGGAGAGACCCAGTACTTC CASSQEHTGGETQYF
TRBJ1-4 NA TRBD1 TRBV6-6 TGTGCCAGCAGTACAAGACAGGGTGCAACTAATGAAAAACTGTTTTTT CASSTRQGATNEKLFF
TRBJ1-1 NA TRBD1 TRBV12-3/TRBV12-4 TGTGCCAGCAGTTTGGGGGACAGGGGGACTGAAGCTTTCTTT CASSLGDRGTEAFF
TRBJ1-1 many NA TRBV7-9 TGTGCCAGCAGCGCCCAGGTGAACACTGAAGCTTTCTTT CASSAQVNTEAFF
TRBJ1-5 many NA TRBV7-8 TGTGCCAGCAGCTTAGTGGGGGCGGACGGAAATCAGCCCCAGCATTTT CASSLVGADGNQPQHF
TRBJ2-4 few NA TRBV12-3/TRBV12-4 TGTGCCAGCAGTTTACGGGGGAAGGGGAGAAACATTCAGTACTTC CASSLRGKGRNIQYF
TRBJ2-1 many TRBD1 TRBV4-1 TGCGCCAGCAGCCCGCAGAGAGGGGGCCACTACAATGAGCAGTTCTTC CASSPQRGGHYNEQFF
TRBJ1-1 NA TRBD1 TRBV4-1 TGCGCCAGCAGCCAAGGACAGGGGGCGGGCACTGAAGCTTTCTTT CASSQGQGAGTEAFF
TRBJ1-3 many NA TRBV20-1 TGCAGTGCTAGCAGGGAACGGAAAAACACCATATATTTT CSASRERKNTIYF
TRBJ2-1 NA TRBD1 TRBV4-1 TGCGCCAGCAGCCCCGGGACAGGGGTATCCTACAATGAGCAGTTCTTC CASSPGTGVSYNEQFF
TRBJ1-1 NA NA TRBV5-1 TGCGCCAGCAGCATACAGGGAGGCGGCACTGAAGCTTTCTTT CASSIQGGGTEAFF
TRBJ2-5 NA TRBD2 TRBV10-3 TGTGCCATCAGTGGAGGGACTAGCGGGGGCACGTCCCAAGAGACCCAGTACTTC CAISGGTSGGTSQETQYF
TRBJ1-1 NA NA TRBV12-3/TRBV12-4 TGTGCCAGCAGCGCAGGGCCAACAACTGAAGCTTTCTTT CASSAGPTTEAFF
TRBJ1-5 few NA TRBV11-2 TGTGCCAGCAGCCCTCAGAGTCGCAATCAGCCCCAGCATTTT CASSPQSRNQPQHF
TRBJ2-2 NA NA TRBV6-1 TGTGCCAGCTTTCCCGGGCCGAACACCGGGGAGCTGTTTTTT CASFPGPNTGELFF
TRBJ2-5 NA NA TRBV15 TGTGCCACCAGCAGAGACCCGATGGGTGGGGAGACCCAGTACTTC CATSRDPMGGETQYF
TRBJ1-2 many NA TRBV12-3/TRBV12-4 TGTGCCAGCACCCTACGGGGGACCTATGGCTACACCTTC CASTLRGTYGYTF
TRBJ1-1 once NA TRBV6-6 TGTGCCAGCAGTTACTCAGGGGCCGGGAACACTGAAGCTTTCTTT CASSYSGAGNTEAFF
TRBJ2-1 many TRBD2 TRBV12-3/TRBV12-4 TGTGCCAGCAGGGGACTAGCGGGGTACAATGAGCAGTTCTTC CASRGLAGYNEQFF